The next 27 T cell receptor beta chains were all read from a single sample in a study of technical replicates of blood from several donors. Produced via immunoSEQ multiplex PCR; TCRdb's table is partial and in-frame only. The table records some 14,000 clones, roughly 87% of them present only once. Sequenced material: PBMCs. These receptors were taken from a human donor in good health.

This chain joins TRBV6-6 and TRBJ1-2; D ambiguous. The CDR3 length is 13 residues. V dropped 5 bases and J dropped 3 bases, with 10 bases sitting between them. Germline CDR1 MNHNY, CDR2 SVGAGI (reference sequence). The CDR3 region is CASSAQEDYGYTF. The CDR3 bases are TGTGCCAGCAGTGCGCAGGAGGACTATGGCTACACCTTC.

This clone was observed a handful of times. V gene TRBV25-1 combines with J gene TRBJ2-4; a weak D match, TRBD1 (5 bases). Between the trimmed V and J ends, which lost 2 bases and 4 bases, there was a span of 9 bases. The CDR3 totals 14 residues. Germline V lookup: CDR1 MGHDK, CDR2 SYGVNS. DNA of the CDR3: TGTGCCAGCAGTGAAGACAGTCCTAAAAACATTCAGTACTTC. The encoded protein is CASSEDSPKNIQYF.

This clone was counted only a few times. This chain links TRBV11-2 with TRBJ2-7; D might be TRBD1 (5 bases). Germline V lookup: CDR1 SGHAT, CDR2 FQNNGV. CDR3 length equals 13 residues. Trimming cost V 6 bases and J 0 bases, with 9 bases left between them. In nucleotides, the CDR3 is TGTGCCAGCAGTCAAGGACACTCCTACGAGCAGTACTTC. Its translation: CASSQGHSYEQYF.

J is TRBJ2-5 and V is TRBV12-2; the DNA was not compared with TRBD2, the D call given in the table. TRBV12-2 is shown as a pseudogene. The CDR3 is made up of 19 amino acids. The CDR3 coding sequence is TGTGCAAGTCGCTTAGCGATATTACTAAGCGAGAGACGTAGCGAGACCCAGTACTTC. This translates into CASRLAILLSERRSETQYF.

The J gene is TRBJ2-3, the V gene TRBV7-2, with TRBD2 matching 9 bases. CDR1 is SGHTA, CDR2 FQGNSA, per germline. J lost 5 bases, V lost 3 bases, and 6 bases had no gene match. CDR3 length: 15 amino acids. The CDR3, as DNA: TGTGCCAGCAGCTTCCAGGGACTAGCTGTAGATACGCAGTATTTT. Translated: CASSFQGLAVDTQYF.

V gene TRBV27 combines with J gene TRBJ1-1; D might be TRBD1 (5 bases). Germline V gene lookup returns CDR1 MNHEY and CDR2 SMNVEV (reference sequence). This CDR3 spans 13 amino acids. Trimming cost V 6 bases and J 4 bases, with 12 bases left between them. In DNA form, the CDR3 reads TGTGCCAGCAGGGGGCCGGTCGGCACTGAAGCTTTCTTT. Its translation: CASRGPVGTEAFF.

V and J are TRBV5-6 and TRBJ2-1; tentatively, D is TRBD2 (6 bases). CDR1 is SGHDT, CDR2 YYEEEE, per germline. V was shortened by 4 bases and J by 7 bases, with 15 bases between the two germline ends. The CDR3 loop spans 14 amino acids. The CDR3 nucleotides read TGTGCCAGCAGCCTGGAGGGGATTTGGAATGAGCAGTTCTTC. Protein sequence: CASSLEGIWNEQFF. The full variable domain, its missing parts supplied by reference TRBV5-6 and TRBJ2-1, is DAGVTQSPTHLIKTRGQQVTLRCSPKSGHDTVSWYQQALGQGPQFIFQYYEEEERQRGNFPDRFSGHQFPNYSSELNVNALLLGDSALYLCASSLEGIWNEQFFGPGTRLTVL.

The chain couples TRBV7-9 to TRBJ2-5; 9 nucleotides align to TRBD2. The junction had 12 bases not matched to a gene; V was cut back by 5 bases and J by 2 bases. Germline values: CDR1 SEHNR, CDR2 FQNEAQ (reference sequence). This CDR3 is built from 17 residues. CDR3 bases: TGTGCCAGCAGCCCCCCCCCGCGACTAGCGGTACAAGAGACCCAGTACTTC. Translating it yields CASSPPPRLAVQETQYF. The full variable domain, completed using reference TRBV7-9 and TRBJ2-5, is DTGVSQNPRHKITKRGQNVTFRCDPISEHNRLYWYRQTLGQGPEFLTYFQNEAQLEKSRLLSDRFSAERPKGSFSTLEIQRTEQGDSAMYLCASSPPPRLAVQETQYFGPGTRLLVL.

J is TRBJ2-7 and V is TRBV11-2; TRBD2 agrees at 9 bases. V shed 5 bases and J 1 base; nucleotides not matched to a gene: 9. The CDR3 sequence is 16 residues long. Per the germline V gene, CDR1 is SGHAT and CDR2 is FQNNGV. CDR3 residues: CASSPIAGAGSYEQYF. The CDR3, as DNA: TGTGCCAGCAGCCCTATAGCGGGAGCGGGTTCCTACGAGCAGTACTTC.

V usage is TRBV7-9 and J usage is TRBJ2-5, with D perhaps TRBD2 (5 bases). The CDR3 covers 15 residues. V lost 5 bases to trimming and J lost 2 bases, with 15 bases between them. Germline V gene sequence: CDR1 SEHNR, CDR2 FQNEAQ (reference sequence). The CDR3 region is CASSKQLEVQETQYF. The CDR3 DNA reads as TGTGCCAGCAGCAAACAACTAGAAGTACAAGAGACCCAGTACTTC.

This rearrangement joins TRBV2 to TRBJ1-2, with TRBD1 identical over 7 bases. Germline V gene lookup returns CDR1 SNHLY and CDR2 FYNNEI. The CDR3 length is 15 residues. The V segment lost 7 bases and the J segment 2 bases; nucleotides outside the gene matches: 10. In DNA form, the CDR3 reads TGTGCCAGCACTGCTGCCACGGACAGGAACTATGGCTACACCTTC. This gives the protein CASTAATDRNYGYTF. Complete variable domain (other parts from reference TRBV2 and TRBJ1-2): EPEVTQTPSHQVTQMGQEVILRCVPISNHLYFYWYRQILGQKVEFLVSFYNNEISEKSEIFDDQFSVERPDGSNFTLKIRSTKLEDSAMYFCASTAATDRNYGYTFGSGTRLTVV.

The sample holds one count of this clone. This rearrangement joins TRBV2 to TRBJ1-1, with D perhaps matching TRBD1 (5 bases). V was pared by 3 bases and J by 6 bases, with 8 bases between. In germline, CDR1 is SNHLY, CDR2 FYNNEI. This CDR3 comprises 12 residues. CDR3 coding DNA: TGTGCCAGCAGTGATGACAGCCCTGAAGCTTTCTTT. This translates into CASSDDSPEAFF.

J is TRBJ2-7 and V is TRBV10-1, with D possibly TRBD1 on 6 matching bases. The CDR3 contains 15 residues. Germline CDR1 WNHNN, CDR2 SYGVQD (reference sequence). V was trimmed by 1 base and J by 3 bases, leaving 13 bases between them. CDR3 region: CASSEYRAGDYEQYF. The CDR3, as DNA: TGCGCCAGCAGTGAGTATCGGGCAGGGGACTACGAGCAGTACTTC.

This chain uses TRBV2 with TRBJ2-1, with 11 positions matching TRBD2. V was pared by 5 bases and J by 7 bases, with 7 bases of the junction left unmatched. Germline-derived CDR1 and CDR2 are SNHLY and FYNNEI. This CDR3 has 15 amino acids. The CDR3 DNA reads as TGTGCCAGCAGTTATAGCGGGAGGGCTACAAATGAGCAGTTCTTC. Encoded protein: CASSYSGRATNEQFF. Drawing the rest from reference TRBV2 and TRBJ2-1, the complete variable domain is EPEVTQTPSHQVTQMGQEVILRCVPISNHLYFYWYRQILGQKVEFLVSFYNNEISEKSEIFDDQFSVERPDGSNFTLKIRSTKLEDSAMYFCASSYSGRATNEQFFGPGTRLTVL.

This clone was seen once. The rearrangement joins TRBV5-1 to TRBJ1-4, with TRBD1 identical over 9 bases. Germline CDR1 and CDR2: SGHRS and YFSETQ. After removal of 4 bases from V and 7 bases from J, the junction contained 5 bases not matched to a gene. There are 14 residues in the CDR3. Here the CDR3 DNA reads TGCGCCAGCAGCCTGGGACAGGGAGGTGAAAAACTGTTTTTT. Translation: CASSLGQGGEKLFF.

This clone has more than one count but fewer than ten. The rearrangement joins TRBV5-1 to TRBJ2-7, with 9 bases that match TRBD1. The length of the CDR3 is 14 residues. The ends lost 5 bases at V and 7 bases at J; junction bases unmatched: 10. Germline V gives CDR1 SGHRS, CDR2 YFSETQ. The chain's CDR3 is CASRSNRGRREQYF. DNA for the CDR3: TGCGCCAGCAGGAGTAACAGGGGGCGGCGTGAGCAGTACTTC.

As for this clone: This specimen includes other DNA sequences encoding the same CDR3. The J gene is TRBJ1-3, the V gene TRBV4-1; D not resolved. In germline, CDR1 is MGHRA, CDR2 YSYEKL. The CDR3 has 14 amino acids. V lost 0 bases to trimming and J lost 2 bases, with 5 bases between them. CDR3 nucleotides: TGCGCCAGCAGCCAAGAGCCAGCTGGAAACACCATATATTTT. It specifies CASSQEPAGNTIYF.

The table lists this clone with a count of one. This rearrangement joins TRBV21-1 to TRBJ2-1; TRBD2 was called by the table and not checked on the DNA. TRBV21-1 is a listed pseudogene. The CDR3 extends over 15 amino acids. The CDR3, as DNA: TGTGCCAGCAGCAAAGGGGGACTCCAGTCCCATGAGCAGTTCTTC. Protein sequence: CASSKGGLQSHEQFF.

This chain uses TRBV5-1 with TRBJ2-2, with 9 bases fitting TRBD2. The CDR3 spans 15 residues. V lost 2 bases and J lost 5; bases outside the gene matches: 4. The germline V gene has CDR1 SGHRS and CDR2 YFSETQ. The CDR3 DNA sequence: TGCGCCAGCAGCTTTAGCGGGAGTGATACCGGGGAGCTGTTTTTT. It codes for CASSFSGSDTGELFF.

The V and J genes are TRBV2 and TRBJ1-3; D not certain. Germline V gives CDR1 SNHLY, CDR2 FYNNEI. Trimming cost V 5 bases and J 4 bases, with 3 bases left between them. The CDR3 runs 11 residues. The chain's CDR3 is CASSSGNTIYF. The CDR3 coding sequence is TGTGCCAGCAGTTCGGGAAACACCATATATTTT.

The chain uses TRBV4-1 and TRBJ2-7; D is ambiguous. V dropped 3 bases and J dropped 1 base, with 13 bases sitting between them. Germline V gives CDR1 MGHRA, CDR2 YSYEKL. CDR3 length equals 15 residues. CDR3 amino acids: CASSQLVGLSYEQYF. Written as DNA, the CDR3 is TGCGCCAGCAGCCAGCTAGTCGGCCTATCCTACGAGCAGTACTTC.

V is TRBV6-1 and J is TRBJ2-3; 9 bases are a match to TRBD1. This CDR3 contains 15 residues. CDR1 and CDR2 (germline): MNHNS, SASEGT. V gave up 6 bases and J gave up 3 bases; unmatched junction bases: 7. CDR3 residues: CASRLGQGMTDTQYF. The CDR3 DNA sequence: TGTGCCAGCAGATTGGGACAGGGCATGACAGATACGCAGTATTTT.

In DNA, the CDR3 is TGTGCCAGCAGTGAACAGGAATCCTACGAGCAGTACTTC. Encoded protein: CASSEQESYEQYF. J is TRBJ2-7 and V is TRBV6-1; D unresolved. V lost 2 bases and J lost 1, with 6 bases in between. From germline, CDR1 is MNHNS and CDR2 SASEGT. The CDR3 covers 13 residues.

The chain recombines TRBV27 with TRBJ2-7; tentative D call: TRBD2 (6 bases). From germline, CDR1 is MNHEY and CDR2 SMNVEV (reference sequence). This CDR3 region has 16 residues. Trimming stripped 5 bases from V and 2 bases from J, with 19 bases between. CDR3 sequence: CASSLVGEERAYEQYF. CDR3 nucleotides: TGTGCCAGCAGTCTCGTCGGGGAGGAGAGGGCCTACGAGCAGTACTTC.

The chain links TRBV11-2 to TRBJ1-1; the D gene is possibly TRBD1 (5 bases). This CDR3 spans 16 amino acids. Between the trimmed V and J ends, which lost 1 base and 2 bases, there was a span of 14 bases. The germline V gene has CDR1 SGHAT and CDR2 FQNNGV. The CDR3: CASSLAPVDSNTEAFF. The DNA for the CDR3 is TGTGCCAGCAGCTTAGCTCCCGTCGACAGTAACACTGAAGCTTTCTTT.

The V call is TRBV29-1, the J call TRBJ2-3, with D possibly TRBD2 on 6 matching bases. The ends were cut back, 3 bases at V and 0 bases at J, with 10 bases in the middle. The CDR3 has 14 residues. Germline CDR1 reads SQVTM; CDR2 reads ANQGSEA. CDR3: CSVEGLSSTDTQYF. CDR3 in DNA: TGCAGCGTTGAGGGACTCTCAAGCACAGATACGCAGTATTTT.

This clone came up a few times. The rearrangement joins TRBV6-1 to TRBJ1-4, with D uncertain. The CDR3 runs to 14 residues. V lost 6 bases and J 0 bases, leaving 8 bases between the germline ends. From germline, CDR1 is MNHNS and CDR2 SASEGT. CDR3 in amino acids: CASSYAATNEKLFF. In nucleotides, the CDR3 is TGTGCCAGCAGCTACGCCGCAACTAATGAAAAACTGTTTTTT.